These 29 T cell receptor beta chains came from one sample sequenced in a study of T cells in Graves' hyperthyroidism and ophthalmopathy. There were TCR beta CDR3 regions amplified from RNA transcripts. In the first-round RT-PCR of the TCR CDR3, the HTBI primer set was used. TCRdb redid the calling of the multiplex PCR reads with MiXCR, one entry per CDR3 protein. The repertoire holds over 300,000 distinct CDR3 sequences, with around 15% as singletons. The material sequenced was blood. The receptor set was obtained from a woman aged 40 to 55 with Graves' ophthalmopathy.

At least ten counts were recorded for this clonotype. The CDR3 loop is CASSYSIGAGDTQYF. CDR3 DNA: TGTGCCAGCAGTTACTCGATCGGGGCGGGAGATACGCAGTATTTT. The rearrangement uses TRBV6-5 and TRBJ2-3; perhaps D is TRBD1 or TRBD2 (5 bases each). From germline, CDR1 is MNHEY and CDR2 SVGAGI. The CDR3 loop spans 15 amino acids. The V end was cut by 0 bases, the J end by 5 bases, with 12 bases between.

This clonotype was picked up a small number of times. A much larger clone differs from this one at a single base, so this may be a read error. This chain links TRBV19 with TRBJ1-5; D gene ambiguous. The CDR3 is 15 residues long. The V gene's germline CDR1 is LNHDA and CDR2 SQIVND (reference sequence). Trimming removed 5 bases from V and 6 bases from J, with 17 bases in between. For the CDR3, the DNA is TGTGCCAGTAGTTTCGCTGTGAGCTCCGGTCAGCCCCAGCATTTT. Translating gives CASSFAVSSGQPQHF.

This clonotype was observed many times. This chain uses TRBV6-5 with TRBJ1-1; no reliable D call. This CDR3 is built from 15 residues. CDR1 and CDR2 from the germline V gene are MNHEY and SVGAGI. Trimming took 0 bases from V and 4 from J, leaving 12 bases between them. This chain's CDR3 is CASSYSILGSTEAFF. The CDR3 nucleotides read TGTGCCAGCAGTTACTCGATTCTCGGAAGCACTGAAGCTTTCTTT.

This clonotype was picked up many times. CDR3 in DNA: TGTGCCAGCAGCGTAATATCACAGGGGGCCCATGGCTACACCTTC. Its translation: CASSVISQGAHGYTF. The chain uses TRBV7-9 and TRBJ1-2, with 9 bases matching TRBD1. The CDR3 sequence is 15 residues long. CDR1 and CDR2 from the germline V gene are SEHNR and FQNEAQ (reference sequence). V was clipped by 5 bases and J by 6 bases; unmatched bases: 10.

This clonotype was seen many times. Here the CDR3 reads CAIRDRGAAFF. CDR3 nucleotides: TGTGCCATCAGAGACAGGGGTGCGGCTTTCTTT. The chain carries TRBV10-3 and TRBJ1-1, with 8 bases identical to TRBD1. With V trimmed by 6 bases and J by 11 bases, 5 bases remained unmatched. Per the germline V gene, CDR1 is ENHRY and CDR2 is SYGVKD. The CDR3 is 11 residues long.

This clonotype was observed a handful of times. V and J are TRBV5-1 and TRBJ2-3; 7 nucleotides agree with TRBD1. The V gene end was trimmed by 0 bases and the J gene end by 0 bases; junction bases not matched to a gene: 10. Germline V lookup: CDR1 SGHRS, CDR2 YFSETQ. The CDR3 sequence is 18 residues long. CDR3 residues: CASSLEGQSLLSTDTQYF. CDR3 DNA: TGCGCCAGCAGCTTGGAGGGACAGAGCCTTTTGAGCACAGATACGCAGTATTTT.

In this sample, this clonotype turned up a few times. The V call is TRBV27, the J call TRBJ2-1; D call uncertain. The V and J ends lost 5 bases and 7 bases respectively, with 12 bases between them. The germline V gene has CDR1 MNHEY and CDR2 SMNVEV (reference sequence). There are 13 residues in the CDR3. CDR3: CASSVFGHNEQFF. The CDR3 DNA reads TGTGCCAGCAGTGTGTTCGGGCATAATGAGCAGTTCTTC.

The V and J genes are TRBV7-2 and TRBJ1-2; 7 bases line up with TRBD1. V gave up 4 bases and J gave up 5 bases; unmatched junction bases: 13. CDR1 and CDR2 (germline): SGHTA, FQGNSA. CDR3 length: 16 residues. In DNA form, the CDR3 reads TGTGCCAGCAGCTCCCCAGAGGGGGCCGGATGGTATGGCTACACCTTC. Its protein is CASSSPEGAGWYGYTF.

This rearrangement joins TRBV30 to TRBJ1-5; 8 positions match TRBD1. This CDR3 spans 14 amino acids. The V gene's germline CDR1 is GTSNPN and CDR2 SVGIG (reference sequence). V lost 1 base and J lost 10; bases outside the gene matches: 9. CDR3 loop: CAWSEENTGGPQHF. DNA of the CDR3: TGTGCCTGGAGTGAAGAAAATACAGGGGGACCCCAGCATTTT.

The chain carries TRBV19 and TRBJ2-4; D unclear. The CDR3 covers 16 residues. V was shortened by 8 bases and J by 1 base, with 18 bases between the two germline ends. Germline values: CDR1 LNHDA, CDR2 SQIVND (reference sequence). This chain's CDR3 is CASHRCRRKAKNIQYF. CDR3 coding DNA: TGTGCCAGTCATCGATGCCGAAGGAAGGCCAAAAACATTCAGTACTTC.

This clonotype was counted at least ten times. The chain has TRBV6-5 and TRBJ1-2; tentative D call: TRBD1 (5 bases). CDR3 length: 16 residues. Germline V gene sequence: CDR1 MNHEY, CDR2 SVGAGI. Trimming took off 2 bases at V and 2 bases at J, with 15 bases between the two ends. The CDR3 DNA follows: TGTGCCAGCAGTTACGCATTGGAAGGGGAAAACTATGGCTACACCTTC. Its translation: CASSYALEGENYGYTF.

This clonotype showed up many times. The chain is built from TRBV2 and TRBJ2-2; no definite D call. The germline gives CDR1 SNHLY, CDR2 FYNNEI. This CDR3 is 15 amino acids long. Between the trimmed V and J ends, which lost 8 bases and 0 bases, there was a span of 13 bases. The CDR3 DNA is TGTGCCAGCGCAGATCCGGGTGCGAACACCGGGGAGCTGTTTTTT. Protein product: CASADPGANTGELFF.

In its sample, this clonotype was seen many times. The chain has TRBV27 and TRBJ2-2; TRBD1 agrees at 8 bases. CDR1 and CDR2 (germline): MNHEY, SMNVEV (reference sequence). There are 13 residues in the CDR3. The trim removed 8 bases at V and 7 bases at J, leaving 6 bases unmatched. CDR3 coding DNA: TGTGCCAGCGGACAGGGTGGGGGCGGGGAGCTGTTTTTT. Its protein is CASGQGGGGELFF.

In this sample, this clonotype turned up a few times. The chain recombines TRBV20-1 with TRBJ2-5, with D perhaps matching TRBD1 (6 bases). The CDR3 length is 15 residues. The germline CDR1 and CDR2 sequences are DFQATT and SNEGSKA (reference sequence). Deletions cut 3 bases from V and 4 bases from J, with 18 bases between. The CDR3: CSASPERTGRETQYF. CDR3 coding DNA: TGCAGTGCTAGCCCCGAACGAACAGGGAGAGAGACCCAGTACTTC.

In this sample, this clonotype turned up many times. The germline gene is not matched at one end of the junction; a read error may be the cause. V is TRBV11-2 and J is TRBJ2-5; the D gene is possibly TRBD1 (6 bases). The germline V gene has CDR1 SGHAT and CDR2 FQNNGV. The CDR3 runs 15 residues. The CDR3, as DNA: TGTGCCAGCAGCTTAGGCCTTGGGGGCCAAGGGACCCAGTACTTC. It translates to CASSLGLGGQGTQYF.

The V gene is TRBV7-8, the J gene TRBJ1-4; D call uncertain. Germline CDR1 and CDR2: SGHVS and FQNEAQ. The V gene lost 4 bases and the J gene lost 0 bases, with 12 bases spanning the gap. This CDR3 comprises 16 residues. The CDR3 is CASSSPVGSTNEKLFF. The CDR3 region has the DNA TGTGCCAGCAGCTCCCCGGTCGGATCAACTAATGAAAAACTGTTTTTT.

This clonotype was seen more than once but under ten times. The chain is built from TRBV19 and TRBJ2-1; 14 nucleotides match TRBD2. The CDR3 contains 16 residues. After removal of 7 bases from V and 9 bases from J, the junction contained 11 bases not matched to a gene. Germline values: CDR1 LNHDA, CDR2 SQIVND (reference sequence). The CDR3, as DNA: TGTGCCAGTACCATAGAAGGGGGACTAGCGGGAGTTGAGCAGTTCTTC. Amino acids: CASTIEGGLAGVEQFF.

The genes are TRBV27 and TRBJ2-3; D is ambiguous. V was cut by 0 bases and J by 0 bases, with 10 bases left in between. CDR1 MNHEY and CDR2 SMNVEV come from the germline V gene (reference sequence). The CDR3 totals 16 residues. The CDR3 here is CASSLSGRSSTDTQYF. In nucleotides, the CDR3 is TGTGCCAGCAGTTTATCTGGGCGGTCTAGCACAGATACGCAGTATTTT.

This clonotype was picked up many times. The rearrangement joins TRBV11-2 to TRBJ2-1; 7 bases align to TRBD2. This CDR3 has 15 residues. V dropped 1 base and J dropped 4; count of bases not matched to a gene: 4. Per germline, CDR1 SGHAT and CDR2 FQNNGV. CDR3 region: CASSLVPGGYNEQFF. In DNA, the CDR3 is TGTGCCAGCAGCTTAGTACCGGGGGGATACAATGAGCAGTTCTTC.

This clonotype was found a few times. V gene TRBV11-2 combines with J gene TRBJ2-2; D may be TRBD2 (5 bases). Trimming shortened V by 5 bases and J by 0 bases, and 13 bases separated the two germline ends. The V gene's germline CDR1 is SGHAT and CDR2 FQNNGV. The CDR3 totals 16 residues. This CDR3 reads CASSQRGGTNTGELFF. The CDR3 DNA follows: TGTGCCAGCAGCCAACGGGGTGGGACGAACACCGGGGAGCTGTTTTTT.

This clonotype was observed many times. The rearrangement links TRBV12-5 to TRBJ2-5; D unclear. The CDR3 covers 15 residues. V was trimmed by 2 bases and J by 2 bases, leaving 12 bases between them. Germline CDR1 reads LGHNT; CDR2 reads FRNRAP. CDR3 nucleotide sequence: TGTGCTAGTGGTTTGAGGGTTCCTTCTCAAGAGACCCAGTACTTC. Protein sequence: CASGLRVPSQETQYF.

This clonotype was found a few times. Being one base from a much bigger clone, this may be a read error. This chain connects TRBV11-2 to TRBJ2-7; no definite D call. This CDR3 has 11 amino acids. Trimming removed 5 bases from V and 2 bases from J, with 4 bases in between. The V gene's germline CDR1 is SGHAT and CDR2 FQNNGV. CDR3 nucleotides: TGTGCCAGCAGCCATACCTACGAGCAGTACTTC. Residues: CASSHTYEQYF.

This clonotype was recorded only once. Written as DNA, the CDR3 is TGTGCCAGCAGCGGGGTACTAGGTGAGCAGTTCTTC. It translates to CASSGVLGEQFF. The chain recombines TRBV6-1 with TRBJ2-1; maybe TRBD2 (5 bases). Germline V gene data show CDR1 as MNHNS and CDR2 as SASEGT. This CDR3 contains 12 residues. Trimming removed 6 bases at V and 9 bases at J, with 12 bases between.

This clonotype was observed many times. J is TRBJ2-3 and V is TRBV28; the match to TRBD2 covers 9 bases. Germline V lookup: CDR1 MDHEN, CDR2 SYDVKM. Losses at the gene ends were 4 bases for V and 0 bases for J; bases not matched to a gene: 8. The CDR3 is 17 amino acids. The CDR3 loop is CASSSPPAGGSTDTQYF. CDR3 nucleotide sequence: TGTGCCAGCAGTTCCCCCCCGGCGGGAGGGAGCACAGATACGCAGTATTTT. The full variable domain, with the rest looked up from reference TRBV28 and TRBJ2-3, is DVKVTQSSRYLVKRTGEKVFLECVQDMDHENMFWYRQDPGLGLRLIYFSYDVKMKEKGDIPEGYSVSREKKERFSLILESASTNQTSMYLCASSSPPAGGSTDTQYFGPGTRLTVL.

In its sample, this clonotype was seen many times. The chain has TRBV3-1 and TRBJ2-3; no definite D call. CDR3 length: 14 residues. Trimming took off 2 bases at V and 3 bases at J, with 9 bases between the two ends. Germline V gene sequence: CDR1 LGHDT, CDR2 YNNKEL (reference sequence). In nucleotides, the CDR3 is TGTGCCAGCAGCCAAAGGCAAGGAACAGATACGCAGTATTTT. Its translation is CASSQRQGTDTQYF.

This clonotype turned up a few times. This sequence joins TRBV7-2 and TRBJ1-2; a weak D match, TRBD1 (5 bases). V lost 2 bases to trimming and J lost 0 bases, with 10 bases between them. CDR3 size: 15 residues. Germline V gene lookup returns CDR1 SGHTA and CDR2 FQGNSA. As DNA, the CDR3 is TGTGCCAGCAGCTTAAGCGGGGCCTCTAACTATGGCTACACCTTC. As protein: CASSLSGASNYGYTF.

This clonotype appeared many times. Germline and junction disagree at one end, which may indicate a read error. The rearrangement uses TRBV28 and TRBJ1-3; 7 bases map to TRBD1. From germline, CDR1 is MDHEN and CDR2 SYDVKM. The length of the CDR3 is 16 residues. CDR3: CASSRTGAYSGNAIYF. As DNA, the CDR3 is TGTGCCAGCAGTCGAACAGGGGCTTACTCTGGAAACGCCATATATTTT. The whole variable domain, filled in from reference TRBV28 and TRBJ1-3, reads DVKVTQSSRYLVKRTGEKVFLECVQDMDHENMFWYRQDPGLGLRLIYFSYDVKMKEKGDIPEGYSVSREKKERFSLILESASTNQTSMYLCASSRTGAYSGNAIYFGEGSWLTVV.

CDR3 sequence reads: CASSLPEGSETQYF. In nucleotides, the CDR3 is TGCGCCAGCAGCCTGCCGGAGGGTTCCGAGACCCAGTACTTC. V usage is TRBV4-1 and J usage is TRBJ2-5, with D possibly being TRBD2 (6 bases). The CDR3 contains 14 residues. From germline, CDR1 is MGHRA and CDR2 YSYEKL. V was shortened by 4 bases and J by 5 bases, with 14 bases between the two germline ends.

V gene TRBV7-9 combines with J gene TRBJ2-7; 7 bases fit TRBD1. The CDR3 spans 16 residues. From germline, CDR1 is SEHNR and CDR2 FQNEAQ (reference sequence). The trim removed 5 bases at V and 3 bases at J, leaving 13 bases unmatched. The CDR3 sequence: CASSVTQPGQNYEQYF. In DNA, the CDR3 is TGTGCCAGCAGCGTAACTCAACCGGGACAGAACTACGAGCAGTACTTC.